This entry lists 7 T cell receptor beta chains sequenced from one sample in a study of naive and memory T cell subsets. A UMI-containing oligonucleotide was joined by 3' ligation to the TCR cDNA template. Amplification of ligated cDNA took four PCR rounds with SP2 and nested alpha and beta constant primers. TCRdb passed the 5' RACE reads through MiXCR, listing each CDR3 protein once. Of more than 60,000 distinct CDR3 sequences detected, 6.5% to 9% appear once; the ten largest clones hold 15% to 20%. These receptors were obtained from a female donor in good health.

This clonotype was observed a few times. The chain uses TRBV5-1 and TRBJ2-1; 16 bases align to TRBD2. With 2 bases clipped from V and 8 bases from J, the junction kept 1 base outside the gene matches. CDR1 and CDR2 (germline): SGHRS, YFSETQ. The CDR3 sequence is 15 residues long. The CDR3 loop reads CASSFGTSGGDEQFF. The CDR3 coding sequence is TGCGCCAGCAGCTTCGGGACTAGCGGGGGGGATGAGCAGTTCTTC.

This clonotype showed up just a few times. This sequence joins TRBV9 and TRBJ1-5, with D possibly being TRBD1 (6 bases). The CDR3 contains 14 residues. Trimming pared 3 bases from V and 2 bases from J, leaving 9 bases between. Per germline, CDR1 SGDLS and CDR2 YYNGEE. Written as DNA, the CDR3 is TGTGCCAGCAGCGACCACAGGGGCAATCAGCCCCAGCATTTT. This encodes CASSDHRGNQPQHF.

The chain joins TRBV6-5 to TRBJ2-1, with 9 positions matching TRBD1. The CDR3 has 14 residues. The germline CDR1 and CDR2 sequences are MNHEY and SVGAGI. The junction had 8 bases not matched to a gene; V was cut back by 5 bases and J by 9 bases. The CDR3 bases are TGTGCCAGCAGTGACGGGGACAGGGTAGCTGAGCAGTTCTTC. Translating gives CASSDGDRVAEQFF.

This chain connects TRBV5-1 to TRBJ2-5; maybe TRBD2 (6 bases). The V and J ends lost 0 bases and 0 bases respectively, with 12 bases between them. This CDR3 comprises 16 residues. CDR1 and CDR2 (germline): SGHRS, YFSETQ. In nucleotides, the CDR3 is TGCGCCAGCAGCTTGGGGGGGGTTGGAGACCAAGAGACCCAGTACTTC. It yields the protein CASSLGGVGDQETQYF. Based on the CDR3 plus reference TRBV5-1 and TRBJ2-5, the full variable domain is KAGVTQTPRYLIKTRGQQVTLSCSPISGHRSVSWYQQTPGQGLQFLFEYFSETQRNKGNFPGRFSGRQFSNSRSEMNVSTLELGDSALYLCASSLGGVGDQETQYFGPGTRLLVL.

This clonotype was counted a few times. The gene calls are TRBV4-1 and TRBJ2-2; D remains unclear. Trimming left V 1 base short and J 7 bases short, with 7 bases between. Germline CDR1 is MGHRA and CDR2 is YSYEKL. This CDR3 region has 13 residues. In DNA form, the CDR3 reads TGCGCCAGCAGCCAAGCGAGAGACGGGGAGCTGTTTTTT. This encodes CASSQARDGELFF.

This clonotype was counted a few times. The chain uses TRBV7-3 and TRBJ1-5, with TRBD1 matching 12 bases. With V trimmed by 1 base and J by 0 bases, 19 bases remained unmatched. Germline V CDR1 and CDR2: SGHTA, FQGTGA. This CDR3 region has 23 residues. DNA for the CDR3: TGTGCCAGCAGCTTAAAAGGGACCAGGTTTGACGGGACAGGGGGCGATAGCAATCAGCCCCAGCATTTT. Translation gives CASSLKGTRFDGTGGDSNQPQHF.

Concerning this clonotype: At one of its ends the junction is not consistent with the germline gene, which may arise from a read error. The chain employs TRBV5-1 and TRBJ2-6; tentatively, D is TRBD1 or TRBD2 (5 bases each). The CDR3 contains 13 residues. Germline-derived CDR1 and CDR2 are SGHRS and YFSETQ. The chain's CDR3 is CASRFRDGNVLTF. CDR3 bases: TGCGCCAGCCGCTTTAGGGACGGCAACGTCCTGACTTTC.